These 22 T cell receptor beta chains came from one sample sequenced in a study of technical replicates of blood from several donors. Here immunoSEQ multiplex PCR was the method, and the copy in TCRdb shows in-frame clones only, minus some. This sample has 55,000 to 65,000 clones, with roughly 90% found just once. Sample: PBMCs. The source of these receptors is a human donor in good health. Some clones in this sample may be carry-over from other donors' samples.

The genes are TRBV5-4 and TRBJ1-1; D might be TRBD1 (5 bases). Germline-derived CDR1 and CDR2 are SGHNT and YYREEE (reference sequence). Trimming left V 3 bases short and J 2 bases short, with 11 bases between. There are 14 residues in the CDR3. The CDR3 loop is CASSSTGPNTEAFF. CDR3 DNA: TGTGCCAGCAGCTCAACAGGACCCAACACTGAAGCTTTCTTT.

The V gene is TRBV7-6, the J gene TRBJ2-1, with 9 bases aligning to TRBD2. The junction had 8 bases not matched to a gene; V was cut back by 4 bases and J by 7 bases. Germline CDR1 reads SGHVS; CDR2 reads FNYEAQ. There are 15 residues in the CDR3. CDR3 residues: CASSSYSGRANEQFF. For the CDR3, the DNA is TGTGCCAGCAGCTCTTATAGCGGGAGAGCGAATGAGCAGTTCTTC.

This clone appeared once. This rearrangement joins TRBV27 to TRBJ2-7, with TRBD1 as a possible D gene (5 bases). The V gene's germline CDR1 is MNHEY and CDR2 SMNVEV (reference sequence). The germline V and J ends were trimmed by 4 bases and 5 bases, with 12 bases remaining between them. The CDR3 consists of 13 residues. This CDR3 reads CASSSTTVHEQYF. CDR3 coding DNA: TGTGCCAGCAGTTCCACGACAGTCCACGAGCAGTACTTC.

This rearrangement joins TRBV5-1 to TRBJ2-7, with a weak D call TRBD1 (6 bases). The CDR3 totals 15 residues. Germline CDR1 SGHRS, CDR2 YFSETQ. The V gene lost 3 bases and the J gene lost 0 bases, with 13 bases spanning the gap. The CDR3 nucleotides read TGCGCCAGCAGCTCCAATCAGGGGAGCTCCTACGAGCAGTACTTC. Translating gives CASSSNQGSSYEQYF.

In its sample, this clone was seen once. The CDR3 nucleotides read TGTGCCAGCGCCTCTAGCGGCGCACCGGATACGCAGTATTTT. Its protein product is CASASSGAPDTQYF. J is TRBJ2-3 and V is TRBV9, with 7 nucleotides matching TRBD2. Trimming took 7 bases from V and 6 from J; bases not matched to a gene: 11. CDR1 and CDR2 (germline): SGDLS, YYNGEE. There are 14 residues in the CDR3.

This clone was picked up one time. CDR3 sequence (DNA): TGTGCCAGCAGCTCGACAGGGGGCTATGGCTACACCTTC. Protein: CASSSTGGYGYTF. The chain joins TRBV7-2 to TRBJ1-2, with 9 bases aligning to TRBD1. CDR1 and CDR2 (germline): SGHTA, FQGNSA. The CDR3 extends over 13 amino acids. J lost 4 bases, V lost 4 bases, and 1 base had no gene match.

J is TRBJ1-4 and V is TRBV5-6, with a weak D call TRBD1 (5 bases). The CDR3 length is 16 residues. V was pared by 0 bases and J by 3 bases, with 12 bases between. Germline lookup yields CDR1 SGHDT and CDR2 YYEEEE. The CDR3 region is CASSLVDKGPNEKLFF. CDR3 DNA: TGTGCCAGCAGCTTGGTGGACAAGGGGCCTAATGAAAAACTGTTTTTT. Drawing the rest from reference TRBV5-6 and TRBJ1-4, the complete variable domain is DAGVTQSPTHLIKTRGQQVTLRCSPKSGHDTVSWYQQALGQGPQFIFQYYEEEERQRGNFPDRFSGHQFPNYSSELNVNALLLGDSALYLCASSLVDKGPNEKLFFGSGTQLSVL.

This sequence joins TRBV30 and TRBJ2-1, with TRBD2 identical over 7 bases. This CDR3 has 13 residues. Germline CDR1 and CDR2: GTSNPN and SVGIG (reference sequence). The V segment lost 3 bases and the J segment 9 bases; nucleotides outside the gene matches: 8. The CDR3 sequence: CAWSLRELGEQFF. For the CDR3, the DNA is TGTGCCTGGAGCCTGCGGGAGTTGGGTGAGCAGTTCTTC.

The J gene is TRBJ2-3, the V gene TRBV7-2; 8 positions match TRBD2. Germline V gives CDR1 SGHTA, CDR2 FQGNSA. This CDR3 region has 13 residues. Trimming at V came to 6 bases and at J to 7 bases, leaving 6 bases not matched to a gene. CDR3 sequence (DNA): TGTGCCAGCAGACGGGAGGGCCTGCATACGCAGTATTTT. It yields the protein CASRREGLHTQYF.

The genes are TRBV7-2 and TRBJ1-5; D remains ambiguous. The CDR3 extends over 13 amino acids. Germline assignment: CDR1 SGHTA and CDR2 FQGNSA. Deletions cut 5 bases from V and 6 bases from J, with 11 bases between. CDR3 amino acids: CASSRVAVQPQHF. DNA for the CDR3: TGTGCCAGCAGCCGAGTGGCGGTTCAGCCCCAGCATTTT.

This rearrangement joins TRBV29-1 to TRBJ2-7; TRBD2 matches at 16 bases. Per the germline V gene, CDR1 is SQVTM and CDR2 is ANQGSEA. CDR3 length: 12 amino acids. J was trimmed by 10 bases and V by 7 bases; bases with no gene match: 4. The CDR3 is CSAGLAGGEQYF. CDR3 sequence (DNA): TGCAGCGCGGGACTAGCGGGAGGGGAACAGTACTTC.

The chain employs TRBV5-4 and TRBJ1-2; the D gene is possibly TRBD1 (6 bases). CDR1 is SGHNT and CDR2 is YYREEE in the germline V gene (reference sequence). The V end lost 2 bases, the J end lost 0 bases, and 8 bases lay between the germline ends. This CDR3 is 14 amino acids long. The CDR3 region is CASSFQGTNYGYTF. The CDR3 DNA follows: TGTGCCAGCAGCTTTCAGGGGACTAACTATGGCTACACCTTC. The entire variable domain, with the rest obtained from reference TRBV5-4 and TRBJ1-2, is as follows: ETGVTQSPTHLIKTRGQQVTLRCSSQSGHNTVSWYQQALGQGPQFIFQYYREEENGRGNFPPRFSGLQFPNYSSELNVNALELDDSALYLCASSFQGTNYGYTFGSGTRLTVV.

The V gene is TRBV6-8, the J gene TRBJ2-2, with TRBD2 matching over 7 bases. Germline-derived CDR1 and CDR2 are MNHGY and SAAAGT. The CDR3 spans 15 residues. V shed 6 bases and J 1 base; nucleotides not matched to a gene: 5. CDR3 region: CASRRAGENTGELFF. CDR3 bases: TGTGCCAGCAGACGGGCGGGAGAGAACACCGGGGAGCTGTTTTTT.

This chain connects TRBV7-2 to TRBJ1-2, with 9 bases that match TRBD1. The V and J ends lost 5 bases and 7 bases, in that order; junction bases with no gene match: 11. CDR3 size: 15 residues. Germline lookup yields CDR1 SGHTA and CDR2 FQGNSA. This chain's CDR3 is CASSIPDRGGRGYTF. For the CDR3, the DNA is TGTGCCAGCAGCATCCCCGACAGGGGGGGCCGTGGCTACACCTTC.

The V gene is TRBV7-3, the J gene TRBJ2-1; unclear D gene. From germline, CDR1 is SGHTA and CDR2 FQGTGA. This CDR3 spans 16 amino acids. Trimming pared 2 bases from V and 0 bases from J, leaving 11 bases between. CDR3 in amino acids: CASSLSPSLSYNEQFF. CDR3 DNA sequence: TGTGCCAGCAGCTTATCCCCGAGCCTCTCCTACAATGAGCAGTTCTTC.

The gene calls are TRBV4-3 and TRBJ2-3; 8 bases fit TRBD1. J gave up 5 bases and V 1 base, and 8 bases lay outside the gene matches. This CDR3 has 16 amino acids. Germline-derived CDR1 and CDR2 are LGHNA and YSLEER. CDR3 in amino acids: CASSQAAGQAGDTQYF. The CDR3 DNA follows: TGCGCCAGCAGCCAAGCGGCGGGACAGGCGGGAGATACGCAGTATTTT.

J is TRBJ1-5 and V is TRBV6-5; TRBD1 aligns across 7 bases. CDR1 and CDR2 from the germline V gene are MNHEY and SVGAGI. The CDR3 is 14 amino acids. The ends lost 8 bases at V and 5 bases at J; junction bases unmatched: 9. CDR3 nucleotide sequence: TGTGCCAGCTTACAGGGGTTTGGGGATCAGCCCCAGCATTTT. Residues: CASLQGFGDQPQHF.

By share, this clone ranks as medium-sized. The CDR3 sequence: CASSLQGDSYNEQFF. The CDR3 DNA follows: TGTGCCAGCAGTTTACAGGGGGACTCCTACAATGAGCAGTTCTTC. The chain uses TRBV6-4 and TRBJ2-1; 8 bases match TRBD1. The CDR3 totals 15 residues. Germline CDR1 is MRHNA and CDR2 is SNTAGT. V lost 5 bases to trimming and J lost 0 bases; unmatched junction nucleotides: 3.

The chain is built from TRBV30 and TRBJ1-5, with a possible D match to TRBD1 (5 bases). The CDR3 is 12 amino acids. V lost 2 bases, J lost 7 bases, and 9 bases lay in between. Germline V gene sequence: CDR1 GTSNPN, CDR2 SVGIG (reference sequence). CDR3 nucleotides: TGTGCCTGGAGTACGGGGGAGCAGCCCCAGCATTTT. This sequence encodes CAWSTGEQPQHF. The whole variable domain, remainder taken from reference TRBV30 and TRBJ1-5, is SQTIHQWPATLVQPVGSPLSLECTVEGTSNPNLYWYRQAAGRGLQLLFYSVGIGQISSEVPQNLSASRPQDRQFILSSKKLLLSDSGFYLCAWSTGEQPQHFGDGTRLSIL.

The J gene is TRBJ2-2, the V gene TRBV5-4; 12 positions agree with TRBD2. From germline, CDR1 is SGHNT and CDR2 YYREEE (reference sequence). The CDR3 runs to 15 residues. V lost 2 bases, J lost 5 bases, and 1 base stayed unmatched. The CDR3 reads CASSLGLAGTGELFF. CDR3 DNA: TGTGCCAGCAGCTTAGGACTAGCGGGGACCGGGGAGCTGTTTTTT. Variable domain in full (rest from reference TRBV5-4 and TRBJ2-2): ETGVTQSPTHLIKTRGQQVTLRCSSQSGHNTVSWYQQALGQGPQFIFQYYREEENGRGNFPPRFSGLQFPNYSSELNVNALELDDSALYLCASSLGLAGTGELFFGEGSRLTVL.

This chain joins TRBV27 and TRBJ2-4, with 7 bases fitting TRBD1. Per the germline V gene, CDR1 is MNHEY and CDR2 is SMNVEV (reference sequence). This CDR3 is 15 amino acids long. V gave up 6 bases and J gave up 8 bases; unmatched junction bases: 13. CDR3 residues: CASRIYRDSGDIQYF. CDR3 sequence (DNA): TGTGCCAGCAGAATCTACCGGGACAGTGGGGACATTCAGTACTTC.

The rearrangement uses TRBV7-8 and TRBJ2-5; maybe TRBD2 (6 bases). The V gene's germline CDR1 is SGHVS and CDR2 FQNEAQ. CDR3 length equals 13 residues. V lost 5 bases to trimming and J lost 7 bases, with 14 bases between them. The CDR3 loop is CASSPQGGATQYF. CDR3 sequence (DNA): TGTGCCAGCAGCCCCCAGGGAGGCGCGACCCAGTACTTC.